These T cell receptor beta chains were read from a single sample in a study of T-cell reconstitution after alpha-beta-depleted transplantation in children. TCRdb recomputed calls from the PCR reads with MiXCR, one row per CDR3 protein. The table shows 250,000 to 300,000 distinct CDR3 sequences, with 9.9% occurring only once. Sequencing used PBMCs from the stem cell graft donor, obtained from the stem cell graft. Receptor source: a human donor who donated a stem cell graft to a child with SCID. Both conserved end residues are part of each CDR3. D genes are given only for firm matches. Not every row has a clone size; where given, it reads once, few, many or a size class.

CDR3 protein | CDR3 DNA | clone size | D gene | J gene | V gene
CASSLAFEGSEQYF | TGCGCCAGCAGCTTGGCTTTTGAGGGGAGCGAGCAGTACTTC | few | - | TRBJ2-7 | TRBV5-1
CASSGFGGLQGKGYEQYF | TGCGCCAGCAGCGGGTTTGGAGGACTTCAGGGGAAGGGCTACGAGCAGTACTTC | few | - | TRBJ2-7 | TRBV5-1
CASSLSPNMNTEAFF | TGTGCCAGCAGCTTATCTCCGAACATGAACACTGAAGCTTTCTTT | - | - | TRBJ1-1 | TRBV11-2
CASSSYSNRVATDTQYF | TGTGCCAGCAGCTCGTATTCTAACAGGGTCGCCACAGATACGCAGTATTTT | few | - | TRBJ2-3 | TRBV7-9
CASSSITYEQYF | TGTGCCAGCAGTTCGATCACCTACGAGCAGTACTTC | - | - | TRBJ2-7 | TRBV12-3/TRBV12-4
CASSLVGGDDEQFF | TGTGCCAGCAGCTTAGTCGGGGGGGACGATGAGCAGTTCTTC | few | TRBD2 | TRBJ2-1 | TRBV7-2
CSAHRVGVYEQYF | TGCAGTGCTCACAGGGTGGGGGTCTACGAGCAGTACTTC | many | - | TRBJ2-7 | TRBV20-1
CASSLGRQRLGEKLFF | TGTGCCAGCAGTTTAGGTCGACAGAGACTCGGTGAAAAACTGTTTTTT | few | - | TRBJ1-4 | TRBV12-3/TRBV12-4
CASTSRLELNTEAFF | TGTGCCAGTACCTCCCGACTGGAATTGAACACTGAAGCTTTCTTT | few | - | TRBJ1-1 | TRBV19
CASSRIDRDETQYF | TGTGCCAGCAGCCGAATCGACAGAGATGAGACCCAGTACTTC | few | - | TRBJ2-5 | TRBV3-1
CASSLTRGAGELFF | TGTGCCAGCAGTTTAACGCGGGGCGCCGGGGAGCTGTTTTTT | few | - | TRBJ2-2 | TRBV27
CASSPGQGINTYEQYF | TGTGCCAGCAGCCCGGGACAGGGGATCAACACCTACGAGCAGTACTTC | - | TRBD1 | TRBJ2-7 | TRBV3-1
CASSLSGGASGANVLTF | TGTGCCAGCAGCCTTAGCGGGGGGGCCTCTGGGGCCAACGTCCTGACTTTC | - | TRBD2 | TRBJ2-6 | TRBV7-2
CASTKLGAGTDTQYF | TGTGCCAGCACCAAGCTGGGGGCGGGGACAGATACGCAGTATTTT | - | - | TRBJ2-3 | TRBV3-1
CASSPRTEGHTGELFF | TGCGCCAGCAGCCCACGGACAGAGGGACACACCGGGGAGCTGTTTTTT | - | - | TRBJ2-2 | TRBV5-1
CASSRDNTEAFF | TGTGCCAGCAGTCGGGACAACACTGAAGCTTTCTTT | few | - | TRBJ1-1 | TRBV21-1
CSASPPGQGYRTQYF | TGCAGTGCTAGCCCCCCGGGACAGGGCTACAGGACCCAGTACTTC | few | TRBD1 | TRBJ2-5 | TRBV20-1
CAIKTGPGETQYF | TGTGCCATCAAGACGGGACCCGGGGAGACCCAGTACTTC | few | - | TRBJ2-5 | TRBV10-3
CASGLWEDTIYF | TGTGCTAGTGGTTTGTGGGAAGACACCATATATTTT | - | - | TRBJ1-3 | TRBV12-5
CASRDRTGNNSPLHF | TGTGCCAGCAGGGACCGGACAGGGAATAATTCACCCCTCCACTTT | - | TRBD1 | TRBJ1-6 | TRBV2
CASSTPGGDYTGELFF | TGTGCCAGCAGCACTCCGGGGGGGGATTACACCGGGGAGCTGTTTTTT | few | TRBD2 | TRBJ2-2 | TRBV7-3
CATSKGMGGRYEQYF | TGTGCCACCAGCAAGGGGATGGGTGGGCGCTACGAGCAGTACTTC | few | - | TRBJ2-7 | TRBV15
CASSSRDRTGRYF | TGTGCCAGCAGTTCCCGGGACAGGACTGGGCGGTACTTC | - | TRBD1 | TRBJ2-7 | TRBV12-3/TRBV12-4
CATSDNVERGFSYEQYF | TGTGCCACCAGTGATAACGTAGAGCGGGGGTTCTCCTACGAGCAGTACTTC | - | TRBD2 | TRBJ2-7 | TRBV24-1
CSARRGEGTIEQFF | TGCAGTGCCAGACGGGGGGAGGGTACAATTGAGCAGTTCTTC | few | TRBD2 | TRBJ2-1 | TRBV20-1
CSVDLDRILYF | TGCAGCGTAGACCTCGACCGGATCCTGTACTTC | many | - | TRBJ2-7 | TRBV29-1
CASSPGTGAIFAFF | TGTGCCAGCAGCCCCGGGACAGGGGCGATTTTTGCTTTCTTT | few | TRBD1 | TRBJ1-1 | TRBV6-5
CATSGPPDYGYTF | TGTGCCACCAGCGGACCGCCGGACTATGGCTACACCTTC | - | - | TRBJ1-2 | TRBV24-1
CASSAEGTGVNTEAFF | TGTGCCAGCAGCGCGGAAGGGACAGGCGTGAACACTGAAGCTTTCTTT | medium-sized | TRBD1 | TRBJ1-1 | TRBV7-9
CASSSGRSQETQYF | TGTGCCAGCAGTAGCGGCAGATCTCAAGAGACCCAGTACTTC | many | - | TRBJ2-5 | TRBV2
CASSSTALTEAFF | TGTGCCAGCAGTTCGACAGCGCTCACTGAAGCTTTCTTT | many | - | TRBJ1-1 | TRBV12-3/TRBV12-4
CASSLRIGGRNEQFF | TGTGCCAGCAGCCTGAGGATCGGCGGACGGAATGAGCAGTTCTTC | - | - | TRBJ2-1 | TRBV7-9
CATSIYSGSSYEQYF | TGTGCCACCAGCATCTATTCGGGGAGCTCCTACGAGCAGTACTTC | - | - | TRBJ2-7 | TRBV15
CASSHLHTEQYF | TGTGCCAGCAGCCATCTTCATACGGAGCAGTACTTC | - | - | TRBJ2-7 | TRBV14
CSARPPDSFTDTQYF | TGCAGTGCTAGACCCCCGGACAGTTTCACAGATACGCAGTATTTT | - | - | TRBJ2-3 | TRBV20-1
CASSSTGGAEGGYEQYF | TGTGCCAGCAGTTCGACAGGGGGCGCAGAAGGTGGGTACGAGCAGTACTTC | few | TRBD1 | TRBJ2-7 | TRBV27
CASSLAWGSNEQFF | TGCGCCAGCAGCTTGGCCTGGGGAAGCAATGAGCAGTTCTTC | - | - | TRBJ2-1 | TRBV5-1
CASSWDRGSTDTQYF | TGTGCCAGCAGCTGGGACAGGGGGAGCACAGATACGCAGTATTTT | - | TRBD1 | TRBJ2-3 | TRBV6-1
CASSWLWADKRYEQYF | TGTGCCAGCAGTTGGCTCTGGGCGGATAAACGCTACGAGCAGTACTTC | - | - | TRBJ2-7 | TRBV27